This T cell receptor (beta chain) stems from a study of T-cell memory formation after mild COVID-19. Study-wide results and limits: The study detected some responding clones in pre-infection memory, suggesting cross-reactive memory joined.

TCRdb ran MiXCR on the 5' RACE reads and lists one entry per CDR3 protein. The repertoire holds some 13,000 distinct CDR3 sequences, with about 11% as singletons. Germline CDR1 is SGHTA and CDR2 is FQGNSA. V gave up 6 bases and J gave up 2 bases, with 6 bases separating them. This CDR3 is 12 amino acids long. For this clonotype: No antigen is known for it.

The TCR sequence derives from an adult woman who had mild COVID-19 (a few samples of this study predate the infection). Cell type and time point are not known. The sequenced sample consisted of PBMCs or a T cell subset sorted from them (not recorded which). The J gene is TRBJ2-3, the V gene TRBV7-2; D is unclear. The CDR3 sequence is CASSAYTDTQYF. DNA for the CDR3: TGTGCCAGCAGTGCTTACACAGATACGCAGTATTTT.